One and the same sample provided the 31 T cell receptor beta chains below, sequenced in a study of regulatory T cells in long-lasting Graves disease. Time point defined: newly diagnosed GD, antithyroid drugs for less than 3 months. Making the TCR library involved RNA that had been extracted from PBMCs. HTBI primers from iRepertoire and Arm-PCR of CDR3 regions yielded the TCR beta libraries. A single record per CDR3 protein comes from TCRdb applying MiXCR to the multiplex PCR reads. Here the sample spans hundreds of thousands of distinct CDR3 sequences, 15% to 20% being singletons. The sample was also reused in another study, on T cells in Graves' hyperthyroidism and ophthalmopathy.

Sequenced material: peripheral blood mononuclear cells (PBMCs), taken at new diagnosis, from a patient treated with antithyroid drugs. The source is a woman aged 25 to 39 with Graves disease.

This clonotype was detected only a few times. V usage is TRBV10-3 and J usage is TRBJ2-2, with D hard to call. Germline assignment: CDR1 ENHRY and CDR2 SYGVKD. The CDR3 contains 14 residues. V was trimmed by 8 bases and J by 4 bases, leaving 14 bases between them. CDR3 region: CAISLLGSTGELFF. In DNA form, the CDR3 reads TGTGCCATCTCTCTGCTAGGCAGCACCGGGGAGCTGTTTTTT.

This clonotype appeared many times. CDR3 region: CAISAGKGNTEAFF. The CDR3 nucleotides are TGTGCCATCAGTGCTGGGAAGGGGAACACTGAAGCTTTCTTT. This chain connects TRBV10-3 to TRBJ1-1; D gene unclear. The CDR3 covers 14 residues. CDR1 ENHRY and CDR2 SYGVKD come from the germline V gene. Trimming cost V 4 bases and J 1 base, with 10 bases left between them.

The chain employs TRBV7-3 and TRBJ2-4, with D possibly TRBD1 on 6 matching bases. CDR1 SGHTA and CDR2 FQGTGA come from the germline V gene. The ends were cut back, 5 bases at V and 1 base at J, with 18 bases in the middle. There are 17 residues in the CDR3. The CDR3 region has the DNA TGTGCCAGCAGCCCTTACAGCGGTACAGGGGCCAAAAACATTCAGTACTTC. Its protein is CASSPYSGTGAKNIQYF.

This rearrangement joins TRBV9 to TRBJ2-5; 10 nucleotides line up with TRBD1. The CDR3 totals 14 residues. V shed 4 bases, J shed 5 bases, and the junction held 5 bases outside the gene matches. Germline CDR1 reads SGDLS; CDR2 reads YYNGEE. The DNA of the CDR3 is TGTGCCAGCAGCCCGCGACAGGGGGCCGAGACCCAGTACTTC. Translated: CASSPRQGAETQYF.

The table lists this clonotype with many counts. The rearrangement joins TRBV20-1 to TRBJ2-1, with TRBD2 matching over 9 bases. Germline CDR1 and CDR2: DFQATT and SNEGSKA (reference sequence). The trim removed 3 bases at V and 8 bases at J, leaving 5 bases unmatched. The CDR3 covers 13 residues. CDR3 protein: CSASSGSRYEQFF. CDR3 nucleotide sequence: TGCAGTGCTAGTAGCGGGAGTAGGTATGAGCAGTTCTTC.

The genes are TRBV5-4 and TRBJ1-5; no clear D gene. Germline V gene lookup returns CDR1 SGHNT and CDR2 YYREEE (reference sequence). Trimming took 2 bases from V and 5 from J, leaving 8 bases between them. The CDR3 runs 13 residues. The CDR3 DNA follows: TGTGCCAGCAGCTTCGGCACTGATCAGCCCCAGCATTTT. This gives the protein CASSFGTDQPQHF.

V is TRBV7-2 and J is TRBJ1-3; TRBD1 matches at 7 bases. V shed 0 bases, J shed 4 bases, and the junction held 0 bases outside the gene matches. The CDR3 is 14 amino acids. CDR1 SGHTA and CDR2 FQGNSA come from the germline V gene. The DNA of the CDR3 is TGTGCCAGCAGCTTAGCGACAGGGGGAAACACCATATATTTT. This gives the protein CASSLATGGNTIYF.

A note on this clonotype: This clone may be a read error of a much larger clone one base away. The chain is built from TRBV3-1 and TRBJ2-1; TRBD1 matches 9 bases. From germline, CDR1 is LGHDT and CDR2 YNNKEL (reference sequence). The CDR3 consists of 18 residues. V dropped 0 bases and J dropped 8; count of bases not matched to a gene: 14. CDR3 coding DNA: TGTGCCAGCAGCCAAGATGTTCCGGGGACAGGGATGGGCGATGAGCAGTTCTTC. Translated, it gives CASSQDVPGTGMGDEQFF.

This clonotype came up a few times. This chain connects TRBV2 to TRBJ1-4; D gene ambiguous. The CDR3 spans 15 residues. Deletions cut 4 bases from V and 7 bases from J, with 16 bases between. CDR1 is SNHLY and CDR2 is FYNNEI in the germline V gene. In DNA form, the CDR3 reads TGTGCCAGCAGTGGATCAGGCGGGCTTGGTGAAAAACTGTTTTTT. Translating it yields CASSGSGGLGEKLFF.

This clonotype has more than one count but fewer than ten. The chain uses TRBV20-1 and TRBJ2-2; 12 bases match TRBD2. Germline lookup yields CDR1 DFQATT and CDR2 SNEGSKA (reference sequence). CDR3 length: 14 amino acids. The V and J ends lost 3 bases and 4 bases, in that order; junction bases with no gene match: 0. The CDR3 DNA is TGCAGTGCTAGGACTAGCGGGAGCACCGGGGAGCTGTTTTTT. Translation: CSARTSGSTGELFF.

This clonotype came up many times. The chain has TRBV28 and TRBJ2-7; D could derive from TRBD1 or TRBD2 (6 bases each). The germline V gene has CDR1 MDHEN and CDR2 SYDVKM. V lost 6 bases and J lost 6, with 12 bases in between. The CDR3 loop spans 12 amino acids. The CDR3 coding sequence is TGTGCCAGCAGCCGGGGGCGTCTCGAGCAGTACTTC. Its protein is CASSRGRLEQYF.

The gene calls are TRBV10-2 and TRBJ2-7; D is ambiguous. V gave up 4 bases and J gave up 1 base, with 17 bases separating them. The CDR3 totals 16 residues. Germline assignment: CDR1 WSHSY and CDR2 SAAADI. In DNA, the CDR3 is TGCGCCAGCAGTGTAAGTGTAGTTGGGTTATCCTACGAGCAGTACTTC. Protein: CASSVSVVGLSYEQYF.

There are a few counts of this clonotype. The V gene is TRBV5-6, the J gene TRBJ1-2; D may be TRBD1 (5 bases). Germline-derived CDR1 and CDR2 are SGHDT and YYEEEE. V dropped 4 bases and J dropped 8 bases, with 18 bases sitting between them. This CDR3 region has 14 residues. The CDR3 coding sequence is TGTGCCAGCAGCCTAAGACAGAATGCGTGGGGCTACACCTTC. Protein: CASSLRQNAWGYTF.

This clonotype was seen a handful of times. The rearrangement uses TRBV19 and TRBJ1-1; 8 bases are a match to TRBD1. The CDR3 spans 15 residues. J was trimmed by 4 bases and V by 1 base; bases with no gene match: 5. CDR1 is LNHDA, CDR2 SQIVND, per germline (reference sequence). CDR3 nucleotides: TGTGCCAGTAGTATAGCAGGGGGCTTCGGCACTGAAGCTTTCTTT. It encodes CASSIAGGFGTEAFF. Full variable domain (missing parts from reference TRBV19 and TRBJ1-1): DGGITQSPKYLFRKEGQNVTLSCEQNLNHDAMYWYRQDPGQGLRLIYYSQIVNDFQKGDIAEGYSVSREKKESFPLTVTSAQKNPTAFYLCASSIAGGFGTEAFFGQGTRLTVV.

This clonotype was counted many times. The rearrangement joins TRBV27 to TRBJ2-7, with a possible D match to TRBD2 (6 bases). This CDR3 is 14 amino acids long. V lost 7 bases to trimming and J lost 1 base, with 14 bases between them. Looked up from germline, CDR1 is MNHEY and CDR2 is SMNVEV (reference sequence). CDR3 loop: CASMGGRASYEQYF. As DNA, the CDR3 is TGTGCCAGCATGGGGGGTCGGGCTTCCTACGAGCAGTACTTC.

The chain uses TRBV9 and TRBJ2-7, with D possibly TRBD2 on 5 matching bases. Trimming took off 4 bases at V and 0 bases at J, with 17 bases between the two ends. There are 16 residues in the CDR3. Germline V lookup: CDR1 SGDLS, CDR2 YYNGEE. The CDR3 here is CASSRSVEVSSYEQYF. DNA of the CDR3: TGTGCCAGCAGCCGGTCGGTGGAGGTCAGCTCCTACGAGCAGTACTTC.

This clonotype was detected only a few times. V and J are TRBV6-5 and TRBJ2-2; 9 nucleotides agree with TRBD1. The trim removed 4 bases at V and 6 bases at J, leaving 12 bases unmatched. This CDR3 comprises 17 residues. CDR1 is MNHEY and CDR2 is SVGAGI in the germline V gene. The CDR3 here is CASSLEPGQGYAGELFF. DNA of the CDR3: TGTGCCAGCAGTTTAGAACCGGGACAGGGTTACGCCGGGGAGCTGTTTTTT.

This clonotype was seen repeatedly, ten times or more. The genes are TRBV29-1 and TRBJ2-4; the match to TRBD2 covers 10 bases. CDR1 is SQVTM and CDR2 is ANQGSEA in the germline V gene. This CDR3 is built from 14 residues. The J segment lost 7 bases and the V segment lost 2 bases, leaving 5 bases of the junction unmatched. CDR3 nucleotide sequence: TGCAGCGTTGAACCTAGCGGGAGTCTGAACATTCAGTACTTC. Translating gives CSVEPSGSLNIQYF.

This sequence joins TRBV7-9 and TRBJ1-2, with unresolved D. CDR3 length: 12 residues. Between the trimmed V and J ends, which lost 4 bases and 7 bases, there was a span of 10 bases. Per the germline V gene, CDR1 is SEHNR and CDR2 is FQNEAQ (reference sequence). The CDR3 DNA reads TGTGCCAGCAGCTCTACGCCTGGTGGCTACACCTTC. Translating it yields CASSSTPGGYTF.

This chain links TRBV7-9 with TRBJ1-4; TRBD1 agrees at 7 bases. V gave up 5 bases and J gave up 5 bases; unmatched junction bases: 11. Germline CDR1 and CDR2: SEHNR and FQNEAQ (reference sequence). CDR3 length: 16 amino acids. CDR3 residues: CASSPRLTGTNEKLFF. In nucleotides, the CDR3 is TGTGCCAGCAGCCCTAGGCTGACAGGGACGAATGAAAAACTGTTTTTT.

This clonotype was seen a handful of times. V is TRBV28 and J is TRBJ1-6; no clear D. The CDR3 covers 14 residues. Between the trimmed V and J ends, which lost 5 bases and 6 bases, there was a span of 11 bases. Germline loops: CDR1 MDHEN, CDR2 SYDVKM. The CDR3 here is CASSLEPRNSPLHF. Here the CDR3 DNA reads TGTGCCAGCAGTCTTGAACCACGTAATTCACCCCTCCACTTT.

This clonotype was detected ten times or more. This chain connects TRBV7-3 to TRBJ1-1, with D unclear. CDR1 is SGHTA, CDR2 FQGTGA, per germline. V was clipped by 1 base and J by 4 bases, with 7 bases between them. The CDR3 totals 13 residues. CDR3 sequence: CASSLKESTEAFF. DNA for the CDR3: TGTGCCAGCAGCTTAAAAGAGAGCACTGAAGCTTTCTTT.

This clonotype was counted ten times or more. The J gene is TRBJ1-5, the V gene TRBV11-2; D call uncertain. The V end lost 0 bases, the J end lost 0 bases, and 6 bases lay between the germline ends. The CDR3 is 15 amino acids. The germline V gene encodes CDR1 SGHAT and CDR2 FQNNGV. As DNA, the CDR3 is TGTGCCAGCAGCTTAGAGCACTATAGCAATCAGCCCCAGCATTTT. Translated: CASSLEHYSNQPQHF.

The V gene is TRBV28, the J gene TRBJ1-1, with D unclear. Trimming left V 8 bases short and J 2 bases short, with 18 bases between. Per the germline V gene, CDR1 is MDHEN and CDR2 is SYDVKM. CDR3 size: 15 residues. CDR3 protein: CASWIVGYLNTEAFF. CDR3 in DNA: TGTGCCAGCTGGATTGTGGGCTATTTAAACACTGAAGCTTTCTTT.

Ten or more counts support this clonotype. This chain joins TRBV5-1 and TRBJ1-1; no firm D call. CDR1 and CDR2 from the germline V gene are SGHRS and YFSETQ. V shed 3 bases and J shed 0 bases, with 12 bases lying between them. The CDR3 has 15 residues. CDR3 sequence: CASSSSLTLNTEAFF. The DNA of the CDR3 is TGCGCCAGCAGCTCCTCGCTGACACTGAACACTGAAGCTTTCTTT.

The CDR3 spells CASSTSFRDTQYF. For the CDR3, the DNA is TGTGCCAGCTCAACTAGTTTTAGAGATACGCAGTATTTT. V is TRBV3-1 and J is TRBJ2-3; TRBD2 might be the D (5 bases). Per the germline V gene, CDR1 is LGHDT and CDR2 is YNNKEL (reference sequence). This CDR3 has 13 residues. With 8 bases removed from V and 5 bases from J, the gap between germline ends came to 14 bases.

This clonotype was detected only a few times. The chain uses TRBV9 and TRBJ2-2; D is possibly TRBD2 (6 bases). The V gene's germline CDR1 is SGDLS and CDR2 YYNGEE. The CDR3 covers 17 residues. Trimming left V 0 bases short and J 4 bases short, with 16 bases between. The CDR3 DNA reads TGTGCCAGCAGCGTAGTCGGGAGAATAATCGGCACCGGGGAGCTGTTTTTT. Encoded protein: CASSVVGRIIGTGELFF.

This clonotype appeared many times. The rearrangement uses TRBV6-1 and TRBJ1-5; D possibly corresponds to TRBD1 (5 bases). Germline V CDR1 and CDR2: MNHNS, SASEGT. The CDR3 is 13 amino acids. Deletions cut 7 bases from V and 7 bases from J, with 14 bases between. This chain's CDR3 is CASTEQDYQPQHF. CDR3 coding DNA: TGTGCCAGCACCGAACAGGACTACCAGCCCCAGCATTTT.

This clonotype was seen a few times. The gene calls are TRBV6-1 and TRBJ2-3, with 13 bases aligning to TRBD2. The CDR3 loop spans 14 amino acids. The germline V gene has CDR1 MNHNS and CDR2 SASEGT. The J segment lost 14 bases and the V segment lost 6 bases, leaving 11 bases of the junction unmatched. CDR3 residues: CASSPGTSGISRYF. In nucleotides, the CDR3 is TGTGCCAGCAGCCCCGGGACTAGCGGGATAAGTAGGTATTTT.

CDR3 residues: CASRTTGTHTGELFF. DNA of the CDR3: TGTGCCAGCAGAACCACCGGGACCCACACCGGGGAGCTGTTTTTT. This chain joins TRBV6-1 and TRBJ2-2, with D perhaps assigned TRBD1 or TRBD2 (5 bases each). In germline, CDR1 is MNHNS, CDR2 SASEGT. The CDR3 is 15 residues long. V was clipped by 6 bases and J by 3 bases, with 14 bases between them.

The gene calls are TRBV20-1 and TRBJ2-7; weak D call: TRBD1 (6 bases). Germline V CDR1 and CDR2: DFQATT, SNEGSKA (reference sequence). The CDR3 sequence is 12 residues long. V gave up 6 bases and J gave up 4 bases, with 13 bases separating them. CDR3 sequence: CSAGRDTYEQYF. The CDR3, as DNA: TGCAGTGCCGGACGGGACACGTACGAGCAGTACTTC.